These 29 T cell receptor beta chains originate from one sample sequenced in a study of blood T cell repertoires in COVID-19. The protocol was immunoSEQ multiplex PCR, while the TCRdb copy is restricted to in-frame clones and leaves out a portion. This table has 200,000 to 250,000 clones, over 75% appearing once. The specimen sequenced was peripheral blood. The receptor source for this set is a man between 45 and 60 years old with COVID-19, enrolled during active disease.

This sequence joins TRBV7-6 and TRBJ2-5, with 7 bases that match TRBD2. Germline V CDR1 and CDR2: SGHVS, FNYEAQ. V was pared by 1 base and J by 4 bases, with 12 bases of the junction left unmatched. This CDR3 is 17 amino acids long. This CDR3 reads CASSLGVGSGTPETQYF. CDR3 coding DNA: TGTGCCAGCAGCTTAGGGGTTGGGAGCGGGACCCCAGAGACCCAGTACTTC.

The chain recombines TRBV9 with TRBJ1-1; a weak D match, TRBD1 (6 bases). V lost 0 bases and J lost 7, with 25 bases in between. Germline V CDR1 and CDR2: SGDLS, YYNGEE. The CDR3 totals 18 residues. CDR3 region: CASSVDMGATFARDEAFF. The CDR3 DNA reads as TGTGCCAGCAGCGTAGATATGGGGGCTACGTTCGCTCGGGATGAAGCTTTCTTT.

The CDR3: CACSPPAAGGLNTEAFF. CDR3 DNA: TGTGCCTGTAGTCCACCGGCGGCAGGGGGGTTGAACACTGAAGCTTTCTTT. V gene TRBV6-6 combines with J gene TRBJ1-1, with TRBD1 identical over 7 bases. CDR3 length equals 17 residues. V lost 11 bases to trimming and J lost 0 bases; unmatched junction nucleotides: 18. Germline V CDR1 and CDR2: MNHNY, SVGAGI (reference sequence).

This chain links TRBV7-6 with TRBJ2-1; 12 positions agree with TRBD2. The CDR3 is 18 residues long. The V gene end was trimmed by 6 bases and the J gene end by 2 bases; junction bases not matched to a gene: 11. Germline CDR1 reads SGHVS; CDR2 reads FNYEAQ. The CDR3 coding sequence is TGTGCCAGCAGACCCACATACCGGACTAGCGGGACCTACAATGAGCAGTTCTTC. Protein: CASRPTYRTSGTYNEQFF.

This clone has only a few counts. This chain joins TRBV28 and TRBJ1-1, with 7 bases fitting TRBD1. There are 11 residues in the CDR3. Germline CDR1 reads MDHEN; CDR2 reads SYDVKM. V dropped 3 bases and J dropped 12; count of bases not matched to a gene: 4. CDR3 protein: CASSLDRLTFF. CDR3 DNA: TGTGCCAGCAGTTTGGACAGGTTGACTTTCTTT.

The chain uses TRBV6-6 and TRBJ1-3; D is possibly TRBD1 (6 bases). Per the germline V gene, CDR1 is MNHNY and CDR2 is SVGAGI (reference sequence). V lost 5 bases and J lost 7, with 9 bases in between. The CDR3 sequence is 12 residues long. The CDR3 reads CASSPQGNTIYF. Written as DNA, the CDR3 is TGTGCCAGCAGTCCACAGGGTAACACCATATATTTT.

The chain has TRBV6-6 and TRBJ1-4, with 7 positions matching TRBD1. CDR3 length: 14 amino acids. With V trimmed by 6 bases and J by 2 bases, 3 bases remained unmatched. Germline-derived CDR1 and CDR2 are MNHNY and SVGAGI (reference sequence). As DNA, the CDR3 is TGTGCCAGCAGCAGGGGACAGACTAATGAAAAACTGTTTTTT. It codes for CASSRGQTNEKLFF.

The DNA of the CDR3 is TGTGCCACCATGGGCAGGGGAACATACGAGCAGTACTTC. Translating it yields CATMGRGTYEQYF. The chain employs TRBV19 and TRBJ2-7; TRBD1 is a possible D gene (6 bases). The CDR3 spans 13 residues. V was clipped by 10 bases and J by 4 bases, with 17 bases between them. Per germline, CDR1 LNHDA and CDR2 SQIVND (reference sequence).

V gene TRBV6-5 combines with J gene TRBJ2-7, with D perhaps matching TRBD1 (5 bases). Germline V gene sequence: CDR1 MNHEY, CDR2 SVGAGI. CDR3 size: 15 residues. V was cut by 0 bases and J by 4 bases, with 13 bases left in between. The CDR3 DNA follows: TGTGCCAGCAGTTACTCGACAGACACTACTTACGAGCAGTACTTC. Its protein is CASSYSTDTTYEQYF.

Concerning this clone: This sample includes further DNA sequences coding for the same CDR3. V usage is TRBV19 and J usage is TRBJ1-5; D unclear. Per the germline V gene, CDR1 is LNHDA and CDR2 is SQIVND (reference sequence). The ends were cut back, 3 bases at V and 1 base at J, with 7 bases in the middle. This CDR3 contains 14 residues. CDR3 DNA: TGTGCCAGTAGTATTGGAGGGAGCAATCAGCCCCAGCATTTT. It yields the protein CASSIGGSNQPQHF.

The DNA of the CDR3 is TGTGCCATCAGTGATGGGAGGGGCTATGGCTACACCTTC. Protein: CAISDGRGYGYTF. This chain uses TRBV10-3 with TRBJ1-2, with D possibly being TRBD1 (5 bases). Germline-derived CDR1 and CDR2 are ENHRY and SYGVKD. V was clipped by 3 bases and J by 4 bases, with 9 bases between them. There are 13 residues in the CDR3.

This chain uses TRBV11-3 with TRBJ2-7; unclear D gene. V was trimmed by 2 bases and J by 5 bases, leaving 10 bases between them. Germline CDR1 reads SGHNT; CDR2 reads YENEEA. This CDR3 has 13 residues. For the CDR3, the DNA is TGTGCCAGCAGCTTATACTATGCCGACGAGCAGTACTTC. Encoded protein: CASSLYYADEQYF.

The V call is TRBV6-1, the J call TRBJ2-2, with TRBD1 as a possible D gene (5 bases). V was pared by 0 bases and J by 2 bases, with 13 bases between. This CDR3 comprises 17 residues. From germline, CDR1 is MNHNS and CDR2 SASEGT. CDR3 protein: CASSEAGWGTNTGELFF. DNA of the CDR3: TGTGCCAGCAGTGAAGCGGGATGGGGCACTAACACCGGGGAGCTGTTTTTT.

The chain couples TRBV7-3 to TRBJ2-3, with 12 bases identical to TRBD2. V shed 0 bases and J 4 bases; nucleotides not matched to a gene: 14. CDR3 length equals 20 residues. Germline CDR1 and CDR2: SGHTA and FQGTGA. For the CDR3, the DNA is TGTGCCAGCAGCTTAACGGGGGCTAGCGGGAGGGCCGTCTTGGCAGATACGCAGTATTTT. Protein product: CASSLTGASGRAVLADTQYF.

This clone was observed once. V is TRBV6-5 and J is TRBJ1-1, with 10 bases that match TRBD1. CDR3 length: 14 amino acids. V shed 0 bases and J 13 bases; nucleotides not matched to a gene: 8. CDR1 and CDR2 from the germline V gene are MNHEY and SVGAGI. The CDR3 region has the DNA TGTGCCAGCAGTTACTCGGGGGGGACAGGGGTGTGTTTCTTT. Protein product: CASSYSGGTGVCFF.

The chain combines TRBV4-1 with TRBJ2-1; 12 bases map to TRBD1. CDR1 and CDR2 (germline): MGHRA, YSYEKL. The CDR3 sequence is 16 residues long. J lost 8 bases, V lost 3 bases, and 8 bases had no gene match. The CDR3 spells CASSHPPGQGADEQFF. CDR3 DNA sequence: TGCGCCAGCAGCCATCCGCCGGGACAGGGGGCGGATGAGCAGTTCTTC.

This clone was counted once. The gene calls are TRBV7-3 and TRBJ2-2; 7 nucleotides match TRBD1. V gave up 2 bases and J gave up 3 bases; unmatched junction bases: 0. Germline V gene data show CDR1 as SGHTA and CDR2 as FQGTGA. This CDR3 comprises 14 residues. The CDR3 DNA reads as TGTGCCAGCAGCTTACAGGGGGACACCGGGGAGCTGTTTTTT. Translation: CASSLQGDTGELFF.

This chain connects TRBV29-1 to TRBJ2-1; no firm D call. Between the trimmed V and J ends, which lost 7 bases and 4 bases, there was a span of 11 bases. In germline, CDR1 is SQVTM, CDR2 ANQGSEA. This CDR3 is built from 12 residues. The CDR3 is CSGGTTYNEQFF. Written as DNA, the CDR3 is TGCAGCGGGGGAACTACTTACAATGAGCAGTTCTTC.

The rearrangement links TRBV19 to TRBJ1-1; no clear D gene. CDR3 length equals 14 residues. Germline V gene lookup returns CDR1 LNHDA and CDR2 SQIVND (reference sequence). The V end lost 10 bases, the J end lost 0 bases, and 15 bases lay between the germline ends. The CDR3: CATKTQSMNTEAFF. The DNA for the CDR3 is TGTGCCACTAAAACTCAATCCATGAACACTGAAGCTTTCTTT.

This clone showed up just a few times. The chain joins TRBV4-3 to TRBJ2-7, with 11 bases aligning to TRBD2. Germline V CDR1 and CDR2: LGHNA, YSLEER. The CDR3 spans 16 residues. Unmatched junction bases numbered 8, after V lost 4 bases and J lost 3 bases. DNA of the CDR3: TGCGCCAGCAGCCGAGAAACTAGCGGGGGTGACTACGAGCAGTACTTC. Translating it yields CASSRETSGGDYEQYF.

A remark on this clone: Other DNA sequences of this sample code for an identical CDR3. The chain links TRBV7-9 to TRBJ1-1; the D is unclear. This CDR3 has 13 amino acids. V lost 1 base, J lost 3 bases, and 6 bases lay in between. The germline gives CDR1 SEHNR, CDR2 FQNEAQ (reference sequence). The CDR3 DNA reads as TGTGCCAGCAGCTTAGGAGGCGACACTGAAGCTTTCTTT. This encodes CASSLGGDTEAFF.

The chain has TRBV2 and TRBJ1-2; 7 nucleotides align to TRBD1. CDR1 and CDR2 from the germline V gene are SNHLY and FYNNEI. The V gene end was trimmed by 8 bases and the J gene end by 9 bases; junction bases not matched to a gene: 9. CDR3 length equals 12 residues. For the CDR3, the DNA is TGTGCCAGCCCAAAGGGGGCTTTGAGCTACACCTTC. This encodes CASPKGALSYTF.

This clone has only one observation. This sequence joins TRBV27 and TRBJ2-1, with 9 bases lining up with TRBD2. V was pared by 4 bases and J by 3 bases, with 10 bases of the junction left unmatched. This CDR3 has 17 amino acids. The germline CDR1 and CDR2 sequences are MNHEY and SMNVEV (reference sequence). The CDR3 here is CASSSKPGLAFYNEQFF. The DNA for the CDR3 is TGTGCCAGCAGTTCAAAACCGGGACTAGCTTTCTACAATGAGCAGTTCTTC.

V and J are TRBV3-1 (or the pseudogene TRBV3-2) and TRBJ1-6; TRBD1 matches 8 bases. Per germline, CDR1 LGHDT and CDR2 YNNKEL (reference sequence). The CDR3 has 15 residues. J gave up 7 bases and V 2 bases, and 4 bases lay outside the gene matches. The CDR3 sequence: CASSQQGARNSPLHF. The DNA for the CDR3 is TGTGCCAGCAGCCAACAGGGGGCCCGGAATTCACCCCTCCACTTT.

Here the CDR3 DNA reads TGTGCCAGCAGCCACCCTGGCGGGGGGGGTTCCTACGAGCAGTACTTC. Translated: CASSHPGGGGSYEQYF. J is TRBJ2-7 and V is TRBV7-9; 9 bases are shared with TRBD2. The V gene end was trimmed by 5 bases and the J gene end by 1 base; junction bases not matched to a gene: 9. This CDR3 comprises 16 residues. Germline loops: CDR1 SEHNR, CDR2 FQNEAQ (reference sequence).

This chain connects TRBV27 to TRBJ2-7; 9 bases map to TRBD2. CDR3 size: 16 residues. From germline, CDR1 is MNHEY and CDR2 SMNVEV (reference sequence). Trimming removed 7 bases from V and 2 bases from J; junction bases left unmatched: 12. In DNA form, the CDR3 reads TGTGCCAGCACTCAGATGTGGGGCGGGAGGGCCTACGAGCAGTACTTC. It yields the protein CASTQMWGGRAYEQYF.

In nucleotides, the CDR3 is TGTGCCAGCAGTTCCAGACTAGCGGGAGTTAGGACCGGGGAGCTGTTTTTT. It is translated as CASSSRLAGVRTGELFF. The genes are TRBV27 and TRBJ2-2, with 12 bases that match TRBD2. CDR3 length: 17 amino acids. Germline-derived CDR1 and CDR2 are MNHEY and SMNVEV (reference sequence). Trimming at V came to 4 bases and at J to 5 bases, leaving 8 bases not matched to a gene.

The chain links TRBV28 to TRBJ1-2, with 8 nucleotides matching TRBD1. Losses at the gene ends were 5 bases for V and 8 bases for J; bases not matched to a gene: 7. Germline V CDR1 and CDR2: MDHEN, SYDVKM. The CDR3 consists of 13 residues. CDR3: CASSLRTGLGYTF. Written as DNA, the CDR3 is TGTGCCAGCAGTCTGCGGACAGGGTTGGGCTACACCTTC.

The chain is built from TRBV21-1 and TRBJ2-7; the table's D gene call, TRBD1, was not cross checked with the DNA. TRBV21-1 is marked as a pseudogene. The CDR3 is 16 residues long. For the CDR3, the DNA is TGTGCCAGCAGCAAGAGGGACAGGGGGGGAGGTTACGAGCAGTACTTC. Translated: CASSKRDRGGGYEQYF.